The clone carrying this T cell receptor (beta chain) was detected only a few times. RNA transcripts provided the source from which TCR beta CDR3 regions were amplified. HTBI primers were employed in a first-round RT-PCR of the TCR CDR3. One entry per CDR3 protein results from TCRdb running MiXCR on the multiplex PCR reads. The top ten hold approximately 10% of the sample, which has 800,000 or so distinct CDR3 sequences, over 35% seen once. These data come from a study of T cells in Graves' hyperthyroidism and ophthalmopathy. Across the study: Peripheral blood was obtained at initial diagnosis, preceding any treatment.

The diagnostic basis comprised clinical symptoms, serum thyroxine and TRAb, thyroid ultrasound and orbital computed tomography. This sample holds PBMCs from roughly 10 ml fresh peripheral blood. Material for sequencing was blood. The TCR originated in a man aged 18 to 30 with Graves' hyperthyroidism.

CDR3: CASSSGTAGYTF. The CDR3 nucleotides are TGTGCCAGCAGCTCCGGGACAGCCGGCTACACCTTC. The chain recombines TRBV14 with TRBJ1-2; 7 bases agree with TRBD1. In germline, CDR1 is SGHDN, CDR2 FVKESK. The CDR3 covers 12 residues. V gave up 5 bases and J gave up 8 bases; unmatched junction bases: 5. Full variable domain (remainder filled in from reference TRBV14 and TRBJ1-2): EAGVTQFPSHSVIEKGQTVTLRCDPISGHDNLYWYRRVMGKEIKFLLHFVKESKQDESGMPNNRFLAERTGGTYSTLKVQPAELEDSGVYFCASSSGTAGYTFGSGTRLTVV.